One sample yielded the 11 T cell receptor beta chains listed below, sequenced in a study of blood T cells in healthy people across ages. The second PCR ran about 6 to 12 cycles with a sample-barcoded 5' primer and J-beta primers. A single record per CDR3 protein comes from TCRdb applying MiXCR to the 5' RACE reads. The data contain about 670,000 distinct CDR3 sequences, approximately 40% of them singletons. Sequenced input: blood. The receptors here all came from a man aged 80 or over in good health.

This clonotype turned up a few times. The rearrangement links TRBV29-1 to TRBJ1-1; the D is unclear. Trimming removed 4 bases from V and 7 bases from J, with 10 bases in between. CDR3 length: 11 amino acids. Germline CDR1 and CDR2: SQVTM and ANQGSEA. The CDR3 spells CSVAQVVEAFF. CDR3 nucleotides: TGCAGCGTTGCGCAGGTTGTTGAAGCTTTCTTT.

CDR3 in amino acids: CASGSGDRIIHEQYF. The CDR3 DNA is TGTGCCAGCGGCTCCGGGGACAGGATTATCCACGAGCAGTACTTC. The rearrangement links TRBV6-2 or TRBV6-3 to TRBJ2-7, with TRBD1 matching 8 bases. V gave up 8 bases and J gave up 5 bases; unmatched junction bases: 14. Germline loops: CDR1 MNHEY, CDR2 SVGEGT. The CDR3 is 15 amino acids.

This clonotype came up a few times. This chain connects TRBV5-6 to TRBJ1-2; no definite D call. Germline CDR1 reads SGHDT; CDR2 reads YYEEEE. V was shortened by 4 bases and J by 5 bases, with 15 bases between the two germline ends. This CDR3 comprises 14 residues. The CDR3 reads CASSQLQVAYGYTF. The CDR3 bases are TGTGCCAGCAGCCAGCTCCAGGTGGCTTATGGCTACACCTTC.

The rearrangement uses TRBV20-1 and TRBJ2-3; no reliable D call. Germline CDR1 and CDR2: DFQATT and SNEGSKA (reference sequence). With 5 bases removed from V and 3 bases from J, the gap between germline ends came to 9 bases. The CDR3 has 12 amino acids. The CDR3 sequence is CSAGQNTDTQYF. CDR3 sequence (DNA): TGCAGTGCTGGGCAGAATACAGATACGCAGTATTTT.

As for this clonotype: A much bigger clone sits one base away, suggesting this may be a read error. CDR3 coding DNA: TGTGCCAGCAGCTTCTGGGGGCTGGGTAGCGCCAATGAGCAGTTCTTC. This sequence encodes CASSFWGLGSANEQFF. The chain couples TRBV7-2 to TRBJ2-1, with D maybe TRBD1 (6 bases). Germline CDR1 and CDR2: SGHTA and FQGNSA. The CDR3 totals 16 residues. V gave up 3 bases and J gave up 6 bases, with 18 bases separating them. Together with reference TRBV7-2 and TRBJ2-1, the CDR3 gives the full variable domain: GAGVSQSPSNKVTEKGKDVELRCDPISGHTALYWYRQSLGQGLEFLIYFQGNSAPDKSGLPSDRFSAERTGGSVSTLTIQRTQQEDSAVYLCASSFWGLGSANEQFFGPGTRLTVL.

There are a few counts of this clonotype. This chain joins TRBV6-5 and TRBJ1-2; a possible D gene is TRBD1 (5 bases). The CDR3 totals 14 residues. Germline-derived CDR1 and CDR2 are MNHEY and SVGAGI. The V end was cut by 7 bases, the J end by 4 bases, with 16 bases between. The CDR3 spells CASTLGASSYGYTF. Here the CDR3 DNA reads TGTGCCAGCACCCTAGGGGCCTCTAGCTATGGCTACACCTTC.

The gene calls are TRBV7-2 and TRBJ1-1; a possible D gene is TRBD1 (6 bases). CDR3 size: 14 residues. Germline V gene data show CDR1 as SGHTA and CDR2 as FQGNSA. V was cut by 3 bases and J by 1 base, with 9 bases left in between. CDR3 region: CASSLWTANTEAFF. CDR3 sequence (DNA): TGTGCCAGCAGCTTGTGGACAGCGAACACTGAAGCTTTCTTT. Drawing the rest from reference TRBV7-2 and TRBJ1-1, the complete variable domain is GAGVSQSPSNKVTEKGKDVELRCDPISGHTALYWYRQSLGQGLEFLIYFQGNSAPDKSGLPSDRFSAERTGGSVSTLTIQRTQQEDSAVYLCASSLWTANTEAFFGQGTRLTVV.

V gene TRBV21-1 combines with J gene TRBJ2-7; the table's D gene call, TRBD1, was not cross checked with the DNA. TRBV21-1 is classified as a pseudogene. CDR3 length: 15 residues. CDR3 DNA sequence: TGTGCCAGCAGCAAAGGGGGGGACAGGGACTACGAGCAGTACTTC. Amino acids: CASSKGGDRDYEQYF.

This chain joins TRBV6-2 or TRBV6-3 and TRBJ2-7, with TRBD2 identical over 9 bases. The CDR3 runs to 15 residues. Trimming at V came to 6 bases and at J to 2 bases, leaving 8 bases not matched to a gene. Per the germline V gene, CDR1 is MNHEY and CDR2 is SVGEGT. Here the CDR3 DNA reads TGTGCCAGCAGGCGATGGACTAGCGCTCCCTACGAGCAGTACTTC. Amino acids: CASRRWTSAPYEQYF.

The chain couples TRBV5-1 to TRBJ1-6; no clear D gene. V was clipped by 5 bases and J by 0 bases, with 12 bases between them. CDR3 length: 16 amino acids. Germline V gene lookup returns CDR1 SGHRS and CDR2 YFSETQ. The DNA of the CDR3 is TGCGCCAGCAGGAGAGGAGAAGACTCCTATAATTCACCCCTCCACTTT. Protein: CASRRGEDSYNSPLHF.

The V gene is TRBV7-3, the J gene TRBJ2-7, with 7 bases fitting TRBD1. V was pared by 7 bases and J by 1 base, with 16 bases of the junction left unmatched. This CDR3 contains 17 residues. Germline V CDR1 and CDR2: SGHTA, FQGTGA. The CDR3 region is CASTLRLGQDSSYEQYF. As DNA, the CDR3 is TGTGCCAGCACCCTTCGACTCGGACAGGATAGTTCCTACGAGCAGTACTTC.